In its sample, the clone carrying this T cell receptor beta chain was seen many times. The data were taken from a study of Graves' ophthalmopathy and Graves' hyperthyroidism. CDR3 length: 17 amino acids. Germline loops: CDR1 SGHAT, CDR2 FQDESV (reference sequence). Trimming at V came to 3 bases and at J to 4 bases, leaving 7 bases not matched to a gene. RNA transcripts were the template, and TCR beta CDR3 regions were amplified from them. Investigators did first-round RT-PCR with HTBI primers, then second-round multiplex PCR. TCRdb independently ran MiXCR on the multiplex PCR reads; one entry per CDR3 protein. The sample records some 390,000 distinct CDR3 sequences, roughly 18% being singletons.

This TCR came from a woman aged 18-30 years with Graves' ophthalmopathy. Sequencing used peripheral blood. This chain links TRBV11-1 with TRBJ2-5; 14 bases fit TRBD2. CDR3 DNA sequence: TGTGCCAGCAGCTTTGTAATAGGACTAGCGGGAGGAGAGACCCAGTACTTC. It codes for CASSFVIGLAGGETQYF.